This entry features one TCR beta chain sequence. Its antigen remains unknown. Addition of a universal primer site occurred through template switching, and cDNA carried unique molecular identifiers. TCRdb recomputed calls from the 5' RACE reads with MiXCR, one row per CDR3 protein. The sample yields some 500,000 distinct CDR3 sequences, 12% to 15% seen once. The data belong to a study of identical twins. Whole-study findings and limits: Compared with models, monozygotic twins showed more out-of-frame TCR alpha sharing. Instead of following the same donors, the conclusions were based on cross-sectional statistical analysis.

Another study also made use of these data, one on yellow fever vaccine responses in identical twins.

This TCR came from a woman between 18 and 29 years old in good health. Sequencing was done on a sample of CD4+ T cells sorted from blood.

CDR3 region: CASSVQGGSSYNEQFF. CDR3 sequence (DNA): TGTGCCAGCAGTGTTCAAGGGGGGAGCTCCTACAATGAGCAGTTCTTC. This rearrangement joins TRBV6-1 to TRBJ2-1, with D perhaps given as TRBD1 or TRBD2 (6 bases each). Germline values: CDR1 MNHNS, CDR2 SASEGT. This CDR3 has 16 residues. V was trimmed by 4 bases and J by 0 bases, leaving 13 bases between them.